These 18 T cell receptor beta chains were sequenced from one sample in a study of neurological immune-mediated disorders. TCRdb recomputed calls from the 5' RACE reads with MiXCR, one row per CDR3 protein. The sample carries tens of thousands of distinct CDR3 sequences, about 5.5% recorded once. Source material: PBMCs. These receptors originate from a woman under 40 with multiple sclerosis.

The CDR3 protein is CSAGRVNEQFF. CDR3 nucleotide sequence: TGCAGTGCAGGGAGGGTGAATGAGCAGTTCTTC. The chain couples TRBV20-1 to TRBJ2-1; 7 bases align to TRBD2. Germline V gene sequence: CDR1 DFQATT, CDR2 SNEGSKA (reference sequence). Trimming took 6 bases from V and 7 from J; bases not matched to a gene: 3. CDR3 length equals 11 residues.

This clonotype came up many times. The chain joins TRBV5-1 to TRBJ1-2; D remains unclear. Per the germline V gene, CDR1 is SGHRS and CDR2 is YFSETQ. The CDR3 runs to 13 residues. Trimming removed 0 bases at V and 4 bases at J, with 7 bases between. The chain's CDR3 is CASSLDRFYGYTF. CDR3 coding DNA: TGCGCCAGCAGCTTGGACAGATTCTATGGCTACACCTTC.

This sequence joins TRBV29-1 and TRBJ1-2; 9 bases align to TRBD1. After removal of 3 bases from V and 6 bases from J, the junction contained 8 bases not matched to a gene. The CDR3 has 14 residues. Germline-derived CDR1 and CDR2 are SQVTM and ANQGSEA. CDR3 nucleotide sequence: TGCAGCGTTGACTTTGGACAGGGGATAGATGGCTACACCTTC. Residues: CSVDFGQGIDGYTF.

This clonotype was observed at least ten times. The chain uses TRBV20-1 and TRBJ2-5, with a weak D call TRBD1 (6 bases). Trimming took 6 bases from V and 2 from J, leaving 16 bases between them. This CDR3 contains 14 residues. The germline V gene encodes CDR1 DFQATT and CDR2 SNEGSKA (reference sequence). The CDR3 nucleotides are TGCAGTGCACACCGACAGGCCCTACAAGAGACCCAGTACTTC. This codes for CSAHRQALQETQYF.

Many counts were recorded for this clonotype. This sequence joins TRBV6-6 and TRBJ1-5; 9 positions agree with TRBD1. The CDR3 has 14 amino acids. The germline V gene has CDR1 MNHNY and CDR2 SVGAGI (reference sequence). Losses at the gene ends were 6 bases for V and 6 bases for J; bases not matched to a gene: 6. In nucleotides, the CDR3 is TGTGCCAGCAGCGGACAGGGGCAGGGTCAGCCCCAGCATTTT. This sequence encodes CASSGQGQGQPQHF.

This clonotype occurred a few times. The chain recombines TRBV5-1 with TRBJ1-4, with TRBD1 as a possible D gene (5 bases). The CDR3 is 15 residues long. V dropped 3 bases and J dropped 0 bases, with 9 bases sitting between them. The germline V gene has CDR1 SGHRS and CDR2 YFSETQ. The chain's CDR3 is CASSSRDATNEKLFF. DNA of the CDR3: TGCGCCAGCAGCTCCCGGGACGCAACTAATGAAAAACTGTTTTTT.

This clonotype has more than one count but fewer than ten. The CDR3 nucleotides read TGTGCCAGCAGTTTGCAGGGGTTGGGATACAATGAGCAGTTCTTC. Its translation: CASSLQGLGYNEQFF. The V and J genes are TRBV12-3 or TRBV12-4 and TRBJ2-1, with D possibly TRBD1 on 6 matching bases. This CDR3 region has 15 residues. V was pared by 3 bases and J by 4 bases, with 13 bases between.

The chain links TRBV15 to TRBJ1-6, with TRBD1 matching over 7 bases. V was pared by 5 bases and J by 7 bases, with 8 bases of the junction left unmatched. The CDR3 contains 15 residues. CDR1 is LNHNV and CDR2 is YYDKDF in the germline V gene (reference sequence). CDR3 sequence reads: CATSRQGQANSPLHF. The CDR3, as DNA: TGTGCCACCAGCCGGCAAGGACAGGCGAATTCACCCCTCCACTTT.

Ten or more counts support this clonotype. This chain joins TRBV29-1 and TRBJ1-1, with D possibly TRBD1 on 6 matching bases. CDR1 is SQVTM, CDR2 ANQGSEA, per germline. Trimming stripped 5 bases from V and 5 bases from J, with 12 bases between. This CDR3 has 12 residues. CDR3 coding DNA: TGCAGCGTTCGTGGGCAGGGGACTGAAGCTTTCTTT. Residues: CSVRGQGTEAFF.

The chain links TRBV20-1 to TRBJ1-3, with D unclear. There are 12 residues in the CDR3. V shed 3 bases and J shed 1 base, with 4 bases lying between them. Germline values: CDR1 DFQATT, CDR2 SNEGSKA (reference sequence). The CDR3 nucleotides read TGCAGTGCTAGTCGTTCTGGAAACACCATATATTTT. This encodes CSASRSGNTIYF.

Ten or more counts support this clonotype. The chain uses TRBV20-1 and TRBJ2-1; 10 nucleotides align to TRBD2. Per the germline V gene, CDR1 is DFQATT and CDR2 is SNEGSKA (reference sequence). The trim removed 7 bases at V and 2 bases at J, leaving 5 bases unmatched. The CDR3 sequence is 14 residues long. In DNA, the CDR3 is TGCAGTGTTATTAGCGGGAGGACCTACAATGAGCAGTTCTTC. It is translated as CSVISGRTYNEQFF.

This clonotype was picked up many times. This sequence joins TRBV24-1 and TRBJ2-3, with 8 bases matching TRBD2. V shed 9 bases and J 0 bases; nucleotides not matched to a gene: 4. The CDR3 length is 14 residues. The germline CDR1 and CDR2 sequences are KGHDR and SFDVKD. CDR3 nucleotide sequence: TGTGCCACCGGGGTAGCGGGAAGCACAGATACGCAGTATTTT. Translating gives CATGVAGSTDTQYF.

This clonotype was seen ten or more times. The CDR3 protein is CASSFVGAGNTIYF. The CDR3 DNA is TGTGCCAGCAGTTTTGTAGGGGCTGGAAACACCATATATTTT. The V and J genes are TRBV28 and TRBJ1-3; D perhaps matches TRBD1 (5 bases). CDR1 and CDR2 (germline): MDHEN, SYDVKM. This CDR3 has 14 residues. The ends were cut back, 3 bases at V and 2 bases at J, with 8 bases in the middle.

This clonotype was seen at least ten times. The rearrangement uses TRBV4-1 and TRBJ2-1, with a tentative D call TRBD2 (6 bases). Per germline, CDR1 MGHRA and CDR2 YSYEKL. This CDR3 is 16 amino acids long. Trimming took off 4 bases at V and 0 bases at J, with 13 bases between the two ends. CDR3 in amino acids: CASSRDRGSSYNEQFF. The CDR3 DNA follows: TGCGCCAGCAGCCGAGACCGGGGGAGCTCCTACAATGAGCAGTTCTTC.

The chain is built from TRBV7-2 and TRBJ2-4; 7 bases fit TRBD2. The CDR3 runs 15 residues. V lost 1 base to trimming and J lost 7 bases; unmatched junction nucleotides: 7. Germline V CDR1 and CDR2: SGHTA, FQGNSA. The CDR3 coding sequence is TGTGCCAGCAGCTTAGAGGCGCGGGAGTCGAACATTCAGTACTTC. Protein: CASSLEARESNIQYF.

In this sample, this clonotype turned up a few times. The chain couples TRBV6-5 to TRBJ1-5; tentative D call: TRBD1 (6 bases). This CDR3 has 13 residues. V lost 6 bases, J lost 4 bases, and 10 bases lay in between. Germline CDR1 MNHEY, CDR2 SVGAGI. The CDR3 coding sequence is TGTGCCAGCAGCAGACAGGCAAATCAGCCCCAGCATTTT. Its protein product is CASSRQANQPQHF.

This clonotype was observed many times. The chain joins TRBV12-3 or TRBV12-4 to TRBJ1-1; D ambiguous. V was trimmed by 1 base and J by 11 bases, leaving 23 bases between them. The CDR3 is made up of 16 amino acids. In DNA form, the CDR3 reads TGTGCCAGCAGTTTAGGGGCCGGCTCTACGGGCCGAGGGGCTTTCTTT. Residues: CASSLGAGSTGRGAFF.

This clonotype was observed many times. The rearrangement uses TRBV5-1 and TRBJ2-5; 7 bases are shared with TRBD2. With 5 bases clipped from V and 2 bases from J, the junction kept 6 bases outside the gene matches. The CDR3 spans 14 residues. Germline V lookup: CDR1 SGHRS, CDR2 YFSETQ. As DNA, the CDR3 is TGCGCCAGCAGACAACGGGGGGAACAAGAGACCCAGTACTTC. Protein product: CASRQRGEQETQYF. Full variable domain (missing parts from reference TRBV5-1 and TRBJ2-5): KAGVTQTPRYLIKTRGQQVTLSCSPISGHRSVSWYQQTPGQGLQFLFEYFSETQRNKGNFPGRFSGRQFSNSRSEMNVSTLELGDSALYLCASRQRGEQETQYFGPGTRLLVL.